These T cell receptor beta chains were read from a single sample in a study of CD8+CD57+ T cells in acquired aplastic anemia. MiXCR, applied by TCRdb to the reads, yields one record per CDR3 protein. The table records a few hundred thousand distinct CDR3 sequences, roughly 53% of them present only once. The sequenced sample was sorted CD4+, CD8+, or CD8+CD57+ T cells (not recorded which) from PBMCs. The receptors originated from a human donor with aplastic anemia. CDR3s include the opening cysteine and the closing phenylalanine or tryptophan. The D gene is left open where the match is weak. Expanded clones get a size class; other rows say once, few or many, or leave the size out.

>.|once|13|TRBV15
CATSRERRQGQYF
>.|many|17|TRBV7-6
CASSFYSGTLDPYEQYF
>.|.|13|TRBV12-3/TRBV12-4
CASTGRRGYGYTF
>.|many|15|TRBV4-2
CACYSLGPHNSPLHF
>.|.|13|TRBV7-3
CASSLIVGEKLFF
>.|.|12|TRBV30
CAWTLNTGELFF
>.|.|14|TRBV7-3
CASSLAGRHNEQFF
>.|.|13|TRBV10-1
CASSGADLGTQYF
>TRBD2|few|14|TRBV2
CASSFPGGEYEQYF
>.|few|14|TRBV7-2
CASSLDWDRGELFF
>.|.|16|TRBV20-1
CSAIPRGQSSYNEQFF
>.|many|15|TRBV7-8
CASRWPRESYYEQYF
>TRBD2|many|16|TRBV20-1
CSARAQRGARTGELFF
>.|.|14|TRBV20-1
CSARSPRGKETQYF
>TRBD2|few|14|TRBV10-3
CAISASGGAYEQYF
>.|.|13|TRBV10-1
CAINPDGAGGYTF
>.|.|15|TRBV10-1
CASSADSLGRSGYTF
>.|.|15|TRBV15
CATSRDRLRIYEQYF
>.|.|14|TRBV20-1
CSARTRLHNYGYTF
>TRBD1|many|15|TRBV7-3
CASSLGDRSNYGYTF
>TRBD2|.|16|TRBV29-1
CSVVVGVAGTLGTQYF
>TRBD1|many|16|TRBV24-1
CATSDSDRGFINEQFF
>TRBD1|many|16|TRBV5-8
CASSVGGQGANTEAFF
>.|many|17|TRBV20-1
CSAPIQRTGTGRNEQFF
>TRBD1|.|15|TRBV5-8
CASSFLGQGGVEQYF
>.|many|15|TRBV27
CASSPTERPRYGYTF
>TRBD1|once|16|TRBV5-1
CASSLGGTAINYGYTF
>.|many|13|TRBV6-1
CASSPDGLAGYTF
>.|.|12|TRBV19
CASQPKGGGRYF
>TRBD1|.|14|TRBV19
CASSLTGMGGGYTF
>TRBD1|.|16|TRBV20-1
CSARDGRQGYTYEQYF
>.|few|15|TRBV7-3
CASGPWGTSGEKLFF
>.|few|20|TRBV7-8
CASSPSWVTGKKLAKNIQYF
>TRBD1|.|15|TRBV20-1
CSARAGTGDTGELFF
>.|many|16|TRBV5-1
CASSPAAEQGSYGYTF
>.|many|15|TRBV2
CASSEALPNTGELFF
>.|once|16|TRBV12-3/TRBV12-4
CASSLALGGDSYEQYF
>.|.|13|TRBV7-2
CASSLDSADTQYF
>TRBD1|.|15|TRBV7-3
CASSPGTGGQETQCF
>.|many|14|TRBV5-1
CASSSPPTRDTQYF